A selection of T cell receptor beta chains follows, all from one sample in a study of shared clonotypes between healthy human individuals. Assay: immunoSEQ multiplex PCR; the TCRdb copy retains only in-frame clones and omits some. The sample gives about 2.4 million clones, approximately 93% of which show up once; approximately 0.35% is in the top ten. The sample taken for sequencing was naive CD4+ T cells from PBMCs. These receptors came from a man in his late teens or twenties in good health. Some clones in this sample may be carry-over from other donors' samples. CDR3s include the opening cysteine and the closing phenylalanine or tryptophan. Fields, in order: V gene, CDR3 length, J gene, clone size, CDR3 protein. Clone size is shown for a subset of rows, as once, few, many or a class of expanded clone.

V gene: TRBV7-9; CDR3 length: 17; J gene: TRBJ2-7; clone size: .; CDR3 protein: CASSLAYTSGELYEQYF
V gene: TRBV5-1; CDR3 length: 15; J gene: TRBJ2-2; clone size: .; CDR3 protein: CASSTGTLGVGELFF
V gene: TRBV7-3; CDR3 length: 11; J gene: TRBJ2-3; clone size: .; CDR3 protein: CASSWDDTQYF
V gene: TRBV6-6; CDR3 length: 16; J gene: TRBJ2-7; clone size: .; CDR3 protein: CASSYSLRSGPYEQYF
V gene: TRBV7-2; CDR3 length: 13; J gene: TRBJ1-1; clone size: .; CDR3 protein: CASSRRQNTEAFF
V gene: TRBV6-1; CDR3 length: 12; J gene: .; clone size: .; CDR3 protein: CASRDSLAEQYF
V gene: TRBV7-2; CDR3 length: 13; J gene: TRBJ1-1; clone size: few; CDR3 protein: CASSLDRNTEAFF
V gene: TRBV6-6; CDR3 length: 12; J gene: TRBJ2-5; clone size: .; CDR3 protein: CASRRGQETQYF
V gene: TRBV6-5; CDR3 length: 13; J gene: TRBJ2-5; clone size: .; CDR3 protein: CASRPSSSKTQYF
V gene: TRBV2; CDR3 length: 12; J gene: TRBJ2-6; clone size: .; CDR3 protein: CASGTGANVLTF
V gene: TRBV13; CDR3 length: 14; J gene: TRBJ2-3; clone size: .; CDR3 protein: CASSLELAADTQYF
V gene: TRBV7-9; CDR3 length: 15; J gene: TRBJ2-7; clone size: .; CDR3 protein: CASSLDSGTSYEQYF
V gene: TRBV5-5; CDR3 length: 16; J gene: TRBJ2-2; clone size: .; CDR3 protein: CASSTLASANTGELFF